This T cell receptor beta chain stems from a study of control samples from healthy donors and cancer patients. The CDR3 consists of 15 residues. V was pared by 2 bases and J by 5 bases, with 18 bases between. In germline, CDR1 is GTSNPN, CDR2 SVGIG (reference sequence). The data were produced by immunoSEQ multiplex PCR, yet TCRdb's version contains in-frame clones alone and is incomplete. Among 120,000 or so clones, 85% to 95% were seen once, and the ten largest hold 0.55% to 0.65%. This receptor was obtained from a man older than 75 with head and neck cancer. The sequencing sample was made of PBMCs. The chain combines TRBV30 with TRBJ2-5, with D possibly being TRBD1 or TRBD2 (5 bases each). The CDR3 bases are TGTGCCTGGAGTTTTGGGACGCAGGGCAAGGAGACCCAGTACTTC. This translates into CAWSFGTQGKETQYF. Using reference TRBV30 and TRBJ2-5 for the parts outside the CDR3, the full variable domain is SQTIHQWPATLVQPVGSPLSLECTVEGTSNPNLYWYRQAAGRGLQLLFYSVGIGQISSEVPQNLSASRPQDRQFILSSKKLLLSDSGFYLCAWSFGTQGKETQYFGPGTRLLVL.